These 25 T cell receptor beta chains originate from one sample sequenced in a study of tumor-infiltrating lymphocytes in primary liver carcinoma (dated by TCRdb to the late 2010s). Total RNA and DNA were co-extracted from about 20-30 mg of bulk tissue with the AllPrep DNA/RNA mini kit, without cell sorting. The run used an Illumina HiSeq 2500. A constant-region primer and ProtoScript II reverse transcriptase were used to reverse-transcribe TCRbeta-specific cDNA from 500 ng total RNA. Construction of the TCRbeta libraries relied on three nested rounds of multiplex PCR, following a slightly modified ARM-PCR procedure. Each of the first two PCR rounds ran for approximately 9 cycles and used multiplex TRBV1-TRBV30 forward primers together with a Cbeta reverse primer. In TCRdb, the public reads were trimmed at Q25 with fastp and aligned with MiXCR, with productive beta chains retained. Entries that share a CDR3 protein sequence are merged under the most common genes and DNA. The sample data list about 20,000 distinct CDR3 sequences, and 80% of these were observed just once. Together, the top ten hold 35% to 40% of the sample.

Sequencing was performed on liver tumor tissue from sampling region 2. The cell subset or site label corresponds to: tumor region T2, inferior pole. The source is a woman aged 30 to 39 with primary liver carcinoma and hepatitis B virus infection.

A word on this clonotype: One junction end does not reproduce the germline sequence, and a read error may be involved. The chain uses TRBV6-2 or TRBV6-3 and TRBJ1-2; the D is unclear. The CDR3 spans 12 residues. Germline V gene lookup returns CDR1 MNHEY and CDR2 SVGEGT. CDR3 sequence reads: CASSYLRDSYAF. The CDR3 coding sequence is TGTGCCAGCAGCTACCTCCGAGATAGCTACGCCTTC.

This clonotype was seen many times. V usage is TRBV29-1 and J usage is TRBJ1-2; D is ambiguous. Trimming took off 7 bases at V and 8 bases at J, with 20 bases between the two ends. The CDR3 sequence is 13 residues long. Per germline, CDR1 SQVTM and CDR2 ANQGSEA. The CDR3 loop is CSALANPAAGYTF. The DNA of the CDR3 is TGCAGCGCCCTAGCTAACCCGGCGGCGGGCTACACCTTC. The full variable domain, rest sourced from reference TRBV29-1 and TRBJ1-2, is SAVISQKPSRDICQRGTSLTIQCQVDSQVTMMFWYRQQPGQSLTLIATANQGSEATYESGFVIDKFPISRPNLTFSTLTVSNMSPEDSSIYLCSALANPAAGYTFGSGTRLTVV.

The chain links TRBV6-5 to TRBJ2-2; D uncertain. This CDR3 spans 15 amino acids. Germline V gene lookup returns CDR1 MNHEY and CDR2 SVGAGI. The V end lost 4 bases, the J end lost 3 bases, and 12 bases lay between the germline ends. CDR3 region: CASSLSQEYTGELFF. DNA for the CDR3: TGTGCCAGCAGTTTGAGTCAGGAATACACCGGGGAGCTGTTTTTT.

Comments on this clonotype: The conserved final phenylalanine or tryptophan is absent from the CDR3, which likely points to a read error. The chain employs TRBV6-1 and TRBJ2-7, with D possibly matching TRBD2 (6 bases). This CDR3 has 15 amino acids. Germline loops: CDR1 MNHNS, CDR2 SASEGT. V was pared by 4 bases and J by 8 bases, with 21 bases between. The CDR3 region is CASSGSLWIGGKQYI. The CDR3 coding sequence is TGTGCCAGCAGTGGGAGTCTGTGGATAGGAGGGAAGCAGTACATC.

The table lists this clonotype with many counts. The V gene is TRBV7-9, the J gene TRBJ2-2; D perhaps matches TRBD2 (5 bases). The CDR3 spans 15 residues. Trimming left V 4 bases short and J 5 bases short, with 14 bases between. From germline, CDR1 is SEHNR and CDR2 FQNEAQ (reference sequence). CDR3 in DNA: TGTGCCAGCAGCTCAGGAGGCCAGAGGACCGGGGAGCTGTTTTTT. This codes for CASSSGGQRTGELFF.

In regard to this clonotype: The CDR3 does not end in the conserved phenylalanine or tryptophan, so this is likely a read error. The DNA is left out, because the CDR3 cannot be placed on it with certainty; the CDR3 is given as TCRdb lists it. The CDR3 sequence: CASSLKRGRLNEVFL. V and J are TRBV11-2 and TRBJ1-1. CDR1 is SGHAT and CDR2 is FQNNGV in the germline V gene. The CDR3 comprises 15 residues, both ends counted.

Worth noting for this clonotype: Lacking the conserved final phenylalanine or tryptophan, this CDR3 likely reflects a read error. This chain uses TRBV4-3 with TRBJ2-1; 9 bases fit TRBD2. Germline lookup yields CDR1 LGHNA and CDR2 YSLEER. The CDR3 is 16 amino acids. CDR3 nucleotides: TGCACGAGCAGCCAAAACGTAGCGGGAGCCAGAGATGAGCAGTTCCTC. Translated, it gives CTSSQNVAGARDEQFL.

Comment on this clonotype: The junction and the germline gene differ at one end; a read error may be behind it. V is TRBV5-8 and J is TRBJ2-6, with unresolved D. The CDR3 extends over 16 amino acids. Germline assignment: CDR1 SGHTS and CDR2 YDEGEE. This CDR3 reads CASTMTGFSGVNILTF. DNA of the CDR3: TGTGCCAGCACCATGACGGGCTTCTCTGGGGTCAACATCCTGACTTTC. Full variable domain (missing parts from reference TRBV5-8 and TRBJ2-6): EAGVTQSPTHLIKTRGQQATLRCSPISGHTSVYWYQQALGLGLQFLLWYDEGEERNRGNFPPRFSGRQFPNYSSELNVNALELEDSALYLCASTMTGFSGVNILTFGAGSRLTVL.

Comment on this clonotype: The junction differs from germline at one of its ends, possibly a read error. The rearrangement links TRBV29-1 to TRBJ2-1, with D possibly matching TRBD1 (5 bases). The germline V gene has CDR1 SQVTM and CDR2 ANQGSEA. The length of the CDR3 is 13 residues. This CDR3 reads CSVGRQRINEQSF. The CDR3 nucleotides are TGCAGCGTCGGAAGACAGAGAATCAATGAGCAGTCCTTC.

To note about this clonotype: An end of the junction does not agree with germline; a read error may underlie this. The rearrangement uses TRBV11-2 and TRBJ2-2; 12 bases map to TRBD1. This CDR3 spans 16 amino acids. CDR1 and CDR2 (germline): SGHAT, FQNNGV. The CDR3 sequence is CASGLTGTGGIGELFF. CDR3 sequence (DNA): TGTGCCAGCGGCTTGACCGGGACAGGGGGCATCGGGGAGCTGTTTTTT.

About this clonotype itself: The junction and the germline gene differ at one end; a read error may be behind it. This chain uses TRBV11-2 with TRBJ2-7; D gene unclear. Germline CDR1 reads SGHAT; CDR2 reads FQNNGV. This CDR3 spans 13 amino acids. CDR3 nucleotides: TGTACCAGCAGCTTAGGCTTAAACTACGAGCAGTATTTC. This encodes CTSSLGLNYEQYF.

About this clonotype itself: The junction and the germline gene differ at one end; a read error may be behind it. The CDR3 is CSVETGGTGALF. The DNA of the CDR3 is TGCAGCGTCGAGACAGGGGGCACTGGAGCTCTCTTT. V usage is TRBV29-1 and J usage is TRBJ1-1, with 10 bases identical to TRBD1. The CDR3 runs to 12 residues. Germline loops: CDR1 SQVTM, CDR2 ANQGSEA.

The chain is built from TRBV11-2 and TRBJ2-3; no clear D gene. Trimming shortened V by 0 bases and J by 4 bases, and 8 bases separated the two germline ends. The CDR3 totals 14 residues. CDR1 and CDR2 from the germline V gene are SGHAT and FQNNGV. The CDR3 nucleotides are TGTGCCAGCAGCTTAGAACCAAGTGCAGATACGCAGTATTTT. It encodes CASSLEPSADTQYF.

The V gene is TRBV20-1, the J gene TRBJ2-3; D remains ambiguous. Germline lookup yields CDR1 DFQATT and CDR2 SNEGSKA (reference sequence). V shed 5 bases and J shed 0 bases, with 15 bases lying between them. CDR3 length: 15 residues. CDR3 region: CSAVDWPYSTDTQYF. The DNA for the CDR3 is TGCAGTGCTGTCGACTGGCCTTATAGCACAGATACGCAGTATTTT.

Regarding this clonotype: The junction shows a germline mismatch at one end, possibly a read error. The J gene is TRBJ2-3, the V gene TRBV5-4; no reliable D call. This CDR3 spans 17 amino acids. Germline CDR1 reads SGHNT; CDR2 reads YYREEE (reference sequence). In DNA, the CDR3 is TGTACCAGCAGCGTAGACGTACACCCTCCACCCGCAGATACGCAGTATTTT. Residues: CTSSVDVHPPPADTQYF. Combining the CDR3 with reference TRBV5-4 and TRBJ2-3 gives the whole variable domain ETGVTQSPTHLIKTRGQQVTLRCSSQSGHNTVSWYQQALGQGPQFIFQYYREEENGRGNFPPRFSGLQFPNYSSELNVNALELDDSALYLCTSSVDVHPPPADTQYFGPGTRLTVL.

Concerning this clonotype: Compared with germline, one end of the junction differs, possibly owing to a read error. The V and J genes are TRBV15 and TRBJ2-6; tentative D call: TRBD2 (5 bases). The CDR3 runs 16 residues. From germline, CDR1 is LNHNV and CDR2 YYDKDF (reference sequence). The CDR3 reads CTTSRDGRAGANVLTF. The CDR3 DNA reads TGTACCACCAGCAGAGATGGGCGGGCTGGGGCCAACGTCCTGACTTTC.

Turning to this clonotype: This likely comes from a read error, as the CDR3 has no conserved phenylalanine or tryptophan at its end. The chain recombines TRBV4-2 with TRBJ2-7; D perhaps matches TRBD1 (6 bases). The CDR3 is made up of 18 amino acids. The V gene's germline CDR1 is LGHNA and CDR2 YNFKEQ. Trimming cost V 3 bases and J 6 bases, with 27 bases left between them. CDR3 in DNA: TGTGCCAGCAGCCAGGATCACCTAGGACAAGGGGGACCGCGCGAGCAGTACTCC. Encoded protein: CASSQDHLGQGGPREQYS.

Concerning this clonotype: This may be a read error, as it is one base from a much larger clone. This chain connects TRBV12-3 or TRBV12-4 to TRBJ2-7; no clear D gene. The CDR3 covers 13 residues. The CDR3 sequence: CASSFNNGYERYF. CDR3 sequence (DNA): TGTGCCAGCAGTTTTAACAACGGCTACGAGCGGTACTTC.

About this clonotype itself: A read error may produce the germline difference seen at one junction end. V and J are TRBV11-2 and TRBJ2-7; no clear D gene. Per the germline V gene, CDR1 is SGHAT and CDR2 is FQNNGV. The CDR3 extends over 14 amino acids. CDR3: CGSSLTDGAYEQYF. DNA of the CDR3: TGTGGCAGCAGCTTAACAGACGGAGCCTACGAGCAATACTTC.

This clonotype appeared once. The conserved phenylalanine or tryptophan is not found at the CDR3 terminus, so this likely reflects a read error. CDR3 residues: CANSLGGAQETQYY. The CDR3 bases are TGTGCCAACAGCTTAGGGGGGGCTCAAGAGACCCAGTACTAC. The rearrangement joins TRBV7-3 to TRBJ2-5; the D gene is possibly TRBD2 (7 bases). This CDR3 is 14 amino acids long. From germline, CDR1 is SGHTA and CDR2 FQGTGA.

In this sample, this clonotype turned up once. V is TRBV6-5 and J is TRBJ2-7; TRBD2 matches at 13 bases. Germline CDR1 is MNHEY and CDR2 is SVGAGI. V was clipped by 9 bases and J by 0 bases; unmatched bases: 11. CDR3 size: 17 residues. CDR3 sequence reads: CASSLAGTSGNSYEQYF. In DNA form, the CDR3 reads TGTGCCAGTAGCCTCGCCGGGACTAGCGGGAACTCCTACGAGCAGTACTTC.

Details on this clonotype: No conserved phenylalanine or tryptophan is present at the end of the CDR3, so a read error is the likely explanation. Because the CDR3's place on the DNA is in doubt, the DNA is left out and the CDR3 is given as listed by TCRdb. The V and J genes are TRBV10-3 and TRBJ2-1; the tabulated D call, TRBD1, remains unverified against the DNA. CDR1 is ENHRY, CDR2 SYGVKD, per germline. The CDR3 is made up of 14 amino acids, end residues included. The CDR3 spells CAVSPTATRDEQLI.

Comments on this clonotype: At one of its ends the junction is not consistent with the germline gene, which may arise from a read error. The chain joins TRBV20-1 to TRBJ2-1; TRBD2 agrees at 14 bases. From germline, CDR1 is DFQATT and CDR2 SNEGSKA (reference sequence). The CDR3 length is 17 residues. The chain's CDR3 is CSARDFRGTSGSYEQFF. The DNA for the CDR3 is TGTAGTGCCAGAGACTTCCGGGGGACTAGCGGGAGCTATGAGCAGTTCTTC.

Turning to this clonotype: Compared with germline, one end of the junction differs, possibly owing to a read error. The chain recombines TRBV4-3 with TRBJ2-1, with D possibly TRBD1 on 5 matching bases. The V gene's germline CDR1 is LGHNA and CDR2 YSLEER. The CDR3 totals 15 residues. CDR3 coding DNA: TGCGCTAGCAGCCAAGGCATGAAGGGGCACGGTGAGCAGTTCTTC. Its translation is CASSQGMKGHGEQFF.

With regard to this clonotype: The conserved phenylalanine or tryptophan normally closing the CDR3 is absent here, so this likely arose from a read error. This chain connects TRBV12-3 or TRBV12-4 to TRBJ2-5; D may be TRBD1 or TRBD2 (6 bases each). The CDR3 spans 15 residues. CDR3 residues: CASSTYPGGEEIQYL. The CDR3 bases are TGTGCCAGTAGCACCTACCCCGGGGGCGAAGAGATCCAGTACTTA.